The 24 T cell receptor beta chains reported below all come from one sample, sequenced in a study of T cell responses to AZD1222 COVID-19 vaccine. The table came from immunoSEQ multiplex PCR; TCRdb's copy has only in-frame clones and leaves some out. The repertoire holds 100,000 to 150,000 clones, with about 89% as singletons. Sequenced material: peripheral blood, taken on day 0 of AZD1222 vaccination. These receptors were collected from an adult in good health.

The chain employs TRBV11-2 and TRBJ2-2; no firm D call. V dropped 5 bases and J dropped 4 bases, with 14 bases sitting between them. Germline CDR1 and CDR2: SGHAT and FQNNGV. This CDR3 contains 15 residues. The CDR3, as DNA: TGTGCCAGCAGCCCCAGGACCCCGGTCACCGGGGAGCTGTTTTTT. Its translation: CASSPRTPVTGELFF.

The V call is TRBV5-6, the J call TRBJ2-7; 13 bases match TRBD2. The CDR3 sequence is 15 residues long. V dropped 3 bases and J dropped 7; count of bases not matched to a gene: 7. Germline V gene lookup returns CDR1 SGHDT and CDR2 YYEEEE. CDR3 DNA: TGTGCCAGCAGCTGGACCGGGACTAGCGGGGCGGAGCAGTACTTC. Residues: CASSWTGTSGAEQYF.

The chain recombines TRBV7-9 with TRBJ2-6; no clear D gene. The germline CDR1 and CDR2 sequences are SEHNR and FQNEAQ (reference sequence). The CDR3 is made up of 16 amino acids. Trimming left V 7 bases short and J 1 base short, with 14 bases between. CDR3 loop: CASTGPPASGANVLTF. For the CDR3, the DNA is TGTGCCAGCACCGGCCCCCCGGCTTCTGGGGCCAACGTCCTGACTTTC.

The chain recombines TRBV14 with TRBJ1-2; maybe TRBD1 (5 bases). V lost 5 bases and J lost 6, with 19 bases in between. Germline V gives CDR1 SGHDN, CDR2 FVKESK. The CDR3 contains 15 residues. CDR3 amino acids: CASSAPGTVLNGYTF. CDR3 nucleotide sequence: TGTGCCAGCAGCGCCCCCGGGACGGTCCTGAATGGCTACACCTTC.

This clone was counted a single time. J is TRBJ1-1 and V is TRBV19; the D gene is possibly TRBD1 (6 bases). Trimming pared 5 bases from V and 1 base from J, leaving 11 bases between. The CDR3 covers 14 residues. In germline, CDR1 is LNHDA, CDR2 SQIVND (reference sequence). Written as DNA, the CDR3 is TGTGCCAGTAGTGCGGGGGGCAAGAACACTGAAGCTTTCTTT. Its protein is CASSAGGKNTEAFF.

V is TRBV30 and J is TRBJ1-5; 9 bases agree with TRBD1. The CDR3 runs to 15 residues. Germline CDR1 and CDR2: GTSNPN and SVGIG (reference sequence). J was trimmed by 6 bases and V by 0 bases; bases with no gene match: 6. The DNA of the CDR3 is TGTGCCTGGAGTGTACGGGACAGGGTGACTCAGCCCCAGCATTTT. Its protein product is CAWSVRDRVTQPQHF.

The gene calls are TRBV5-8 and TRBJ1-3; D is undetermined. This CDR3 is 15 amino acids long. V lost 0 bases and J lost 5, with 12 bases in between. CDR1 is SGHTS and CDR2 is YDEGEE in the germline V gene. CDR3 loop: CASSLVRRGRNTIYF. Here the CDR3 DNA reads TGTGCCAGCAGCTTGGTTAGACGGGGTCGAAACACCATATATTTT.

The chain carries TRBV3-1 (or the pseudogene TRBV3-2) and TRBJ1-5; D gene uncertain. CDR3 length: 18 residues. Per germline, CDR1 LGHDT and CDR2 YNNKEL (reference sequence). V dropped 1 base and J dropped 0 bases, with 16 bases sitting between them. The CDR3 sequence: CASSQGVWQQNSNQPQHF. The CDR3 region has the DNA TGTGCCAGCAGCCAAGGGGTATGGCAGCAAAATAGCAATCAGCCCCAGCATTTT.

This clone was counted a single time. The genes are TRBV7-8 and TRBJ1-1, with 10 nucleotides matching TRBD1. Germline V gene lookup returns CDR1 SGHVS and CDR2 FQNEAQ. V dropped 5 bases and J dropped 10; count of bases not matched to a gene: 16. CDR3 length: 16 residues. CDR3 DNA sequence: TGTGCCAGCAGCCCGACAGGGGGCGAGGCCTGGCGTAGAGCTTTCTTT. The encoded protein is CASSPTGGEAWRRAFF.

This rearrangement joins TRBV19 to TRBJ1-1, with unresolved D. The germline V gene encodes CDR1 LNHDA and CDR2 SQIVND (reference sequence). This CDR3 region has 14 residues. Trimming cost V 6 bases and J 5 bases, with 16 bases left between them. CDR3 sequence (DNA): TGTGCCAGTAGGGATGACGGCGGAAGGACTGAAGCTTTCTTT. Translating it yields CASRDDGGRTEAFF.

The rearrangement joins TRBV2 to TRBJ2-7; 8 bases are shared with TRBD1. The V and J ends lost 4 bases and 5 bases, in that order; junction bases with no gene match: 10. The CDR3 contains 15 residues. Looked up from germline, CDR1 is SNHLY and CDR2 is FYNNEI. CDR3 bases: TGTGCCAGCAGTGTTTGGCCAGGGGGCAGAAACGAGCAGTACTTC. Translated, it gives CASSVWPGGRNEQYF.

The rearrangement uses TRBV5-1 and TRBJ1-4; D is undetermined. CDR1 is SGHRS and CDR2 is YFSETQ in the germline V gene. V was trimmed by 0 bases and J by 0 bases, leaving 9 bases between them. The CDR3 totals 16 residues. CDR3 in amino acids: CASSLGELATNEKLFF. Here the CDR3 DNA reads TGCGCCAGCAGCTTGGGGGAGCTAGCAACTAATGAAAAACTGTTTTTT.

V usage is TRBV9 and J usage is TRBJ2-7; the D gene is possibly TRBD1 (6 bases). The germline CDR1 and CDR2 sequences are SGDLS and YYNGEE. Trimming took 4 bases from V and 2 from J, leaving 13 bases between them. CDR3 length equals 14 residues. For the CDR3, the DNA is TGTGCCAGCAGCACCCGGACAGAACCCTACGAGCAGTACTTC. This encodes CASSTRTEPYEQYF. Supplemented by reference TRBV9 and TRBJ2-7, the full variable domain reads DSGVTQTPKHLITATGQRVTLRCSPRSGDLSVYWYQQSLDQGLQFLIQYYNGEERAKGNILERFSAQQFPDLHSELNLSSLELGDSALYFCASSTRTEPYEQYFGPGTRLTVT.

The chain combines TRBV19 with TRBJ2-5, with a possible D match to TRBD2 (5 bases). V was shortened by 5 bases and J by 5 bases, with 9 bases between the two germline ends. Germline CDR1 is LNHDA and CDR2 is SQIVND (reference sequence). CDR3 size: 12 residues. The CDR3 spells CASSPSGETQYF. CDR3 bases: TGTGCCAGTAGTCCGTCGGGGGAGACCCAGTACTTC.

This rearrangement joins TRBV6-2 or TRBV6-3 to TRBJ2-1; D is uncertain. V lost 5 bases and J lost 3, with 8 bases in between. The CDR3 consists of 13 residues. Per germline, CDR1 MNHEY and CDR2 SVGEGT. CDR3 sequence: CASSPLGYNEQFF. In DNA form, the CDR3 reads TGTGCCAGCAGTCCCCTAGGCTACAATGAGCAGTTCTTC.

V gene TRBV5-1 combines with J gene TRBJ1-1; no definite D call. This CDR3 contains 14 residues. The germline V gene has CDR1 SGHRS and CDR2 YFSETQ. The V end lost 4 bases, the J end lost 0 bases, and 10 bases lay between the germline ends. CDR3 loop: CASSLQTVNTEAFF. The CDR3 bases are TGCGCCAGCAGCCTACAGACGGTGAACACTGAAGCTTTCTTT.

The V gene is TRBV12-3 or TRBV12-4, the J gene TRBJ1-2; no clear D. The CDR3 loop spans 13 amino acids. V lost 6 bases to trimming and J lost 2 bases, with 10 bases between them. The CDR3 spells CASSTGVNYGYTF. The CDR3 DNA sequence: TGTGCCAGCAGCACCGGAGTAAACTATGGCTACACCTTC.

The J gene is TRBJ1-2, the V gene TRBV7-2, with unresolved D. This CDR3 region has 13 residues. Per germline, CDR1 SGHTA and CDR2 FQGNSA. The germline V and J ends were trimmed by 6 bases and 8 bases, with 16 bases remaining between them. Written as DNA, the CDR3 is TGTGCCAGCAGTTCGCCGGGGTTAGGCGGCTACACCTTC. This codes for CASSSPGLGGYTF.

The genes are TRBV4-2 and TRBJ2-5; maybe TRBD2 (6 bases). Trimming cost V 4 bases and J 0 bases, with 15 bases left between them. The CDR3 has 16 residues. Germline V lookup: CDR1 LGHNA, CDR2 YNFKEQ. The CDR3 region has the DNA TGTGCCAGCAGCCCGTATGCGGGACGGAACCAAGAGACCCAGTACTTC. Encoded protein: CASSPYAGRNQETQYF.

The rearrangement joins TRBV7-9 to TRBJ1-1, with D hard to call. The V end was cut by 3 bases, the J end by 0 bases, with 8 bases between. Germline V CDR1 and CDR2: SEHNR, FQNEAQ (reference sequence). The CDR3 is 14 residues long. CDR3 region: CASSFNRLNTEAFF. The DNA of the CDR3 is TGTGCCAGCAGCTTCAACAGATTGAACACTGAAGCTTTCTTT.

This chain links TRBV30 with TRBJ1-6; D might be TRBD1 (6 bases). Germline V gene lookup returns CDR1 GTSNPN and CDR2 SVGIG (reference sequence). V was clipped by 0 bases and J by 15 bases, with 9 bases between them. The CDR3 has 11 residues. This CDR3 reads CAWSVRDNLHF. CDR3 coding DNA: TGTGCCTGGAGTGTCCGGGACAACCTCCACTTT.

The chain links TRBV7-9 to TRBJ1-1; D gene unclear. The CDR3 length is 12 residues. CDR1 SEHNR and CDR2 FQNEAQ come from the germline V gene (reference sequence). The V end was cut by 5 bases, the J end by 11 bases, with 15 bases between. The CDR3 loop reads CASSGNLVEAFF. In DNA, the CDR3 is TGTGCCAGCAGCGGTAATCTTGTAGAGGCTTTCTTT.

The chain employs TRBV6-4 and TRBJ1-6; D is ambiguous. This CDR3 is 15 amino acids long. Trimming left V 3 bases short and J 2 bases short, with 8 bases between. Germline assignment: CDR1 MRHNA and CDR2 SNTAGT. The CDR3: CASSEAQTYNSPLHF. DNA for the CDR3: TGTGCCAGCAGTGAGGCCCAAACCTATAATTCACCCCTCCACTTT.

The chain links TRBV19 to TRBJ1-2; 7 bases map to TRBD1. From germline, CDR1 is LNHDA and CDR2 SQIVND (reference sequence). V was pared by 8 bases and J by 8 bases, with 11 bases of the junction left unmatched. This CDR3 has 13 amino acids. CDR3 coding DNA: TGTGCCAGTGGGGACAGAAGGTGGGGCGGCTACACCTTC. Amino acids: CASGDRRWGGYTF.